What follows is one T cell receptor (beta chain) and its context. From the germline J gene comes the end of the CDR3, since the read stops 3 residues before it. Clones were sequenced by immunoSEQ multiplex PCR, and TCRdb holds only the in-frame ones, with some missing. This listing includes more than 20,000 clones. This entry comes from a study of T cells in women clearing cervical HPV infection. The CDR3 runs 15 residues. V was clipped by 4 bases and J by 1 base, with 13 bases between them. Germline V lookup: CDR1 SGHNT, CDR2 YYREEE (reference sequence). Sequenced: blood buffy coat. The clonotype originates from a woman aged 18-69 years with a cervical HPV16 infection that either progressed to CIN3+ or cleared (not recorded which). V and J are TRBV5-4 and TRBJ2-3; tentatively, D is TRBD2 (5 bases). This CDR3 is CASSPEGTRTDTQYF. The CDR3 DNA, read in part, is TGTGCCAGCAGCCCCGAGGGCACCCGCACAGATACG.